This TCR beta chain stems from a study of identical twins (dated by TCRdb to the mid-2010s). Regarding the study in general: TCR alpha and beta repertoires from monozygotic twins, unrelated adults of various ages and cord blood were deep-sequenced to test whether fetal clonotypes persist. To rule out contamination, replicate twin experiments were performed at different times with different library preparation protocols.

Summary of the overall study and its limitations: Conclusions relied on cross-sectional statistical analysis, since the same donors could not be followed over many years. Compared with coincidental sharing between unrelated individuals, out-of-frame TCR alpha sequences shared between twins showed an excess of sequences with low generation probability. Fewer insertions were carried by abundant cord blood beta clonotypes; a weaker similar trend was observed in young adult naive repertoires, while no such trend was observed in memory repertoires. Out-of-frame TCR alpha sharing in monozygotic twins was systematically underestimated by recombination models, whereas sharing between unrelated individuals was in agreement with the recombination models. The excess sharing between twins in beta out-of-frame sequences was weaker because fewer shared sequences reduced the signal-to-noise ratio. Zero-insertion analyses could be partly confounded by invariant T cells such as MAIT and iNKT, although diverse VJ usage argued against such confounding for most clonotypes.

Every donor was a healthy Caucasian. The twin cohort comprised three pairs of female monozygotic twins, all aged about 18 to 29 years. Positive isolation kits from Invitrogen were used to isolate CD4+ and CD8+ T cell populations. At the junction V is shortened by 4 bases and J by 1 base, with 10 bases in between. From cysteine to phenylalanine, the CDR3 is 14 amino acids long. The read is trimmed to its CDR3 DNA, 42 bases read in frame from base 1. The germline V gene encodes CDR1 MNHNS and CDR2 SASEGT. The receptor library was made with 5' RACE. This sample was sequenced with an Illumina HiSeq 2000. Template switching introduced a universal primer binding site; the final cDNA contained a unique molecular identifier, enabling accurate counting of TCR cDNA molecules. Specific primers in the conserved constant-segment region were used to synthesize first-strand cDNA for TCR alpha and beta chains. To control for contamination, every cDNA library carried two barcodes: a SMART-Mk sample barcode plus Illumina barcodes. TruSeq adapter sequences along with Illumina sample barcodes were introduced in two successive PCR steps. The Illumina HiSeq platform was used with custom primers to sequence TCR alpha and beta cDNA libraries. The study's own analysis went as follows. Unique molecular identifiers were extracted from raw reads with MiGEC, and CDR3 positions were determined with MiXCR. Recombination models were inferred per individual with the repgenHMM and IGoR tools using an EM algorithm. The analysis of shared clonotypes was done with the tcR package in R, with sharing normalized by the product of cloneset sizes. Out-of-frame nonproductive sequences were analyzed to study raw recombination free of thymic and clonal selection effects. In TCRdb, the public reads were trimmed at Q25 with fastp and aligned with MiXCR, with productive beta chains retained. When rows share a CDR3 protein, they turn into one entry using the most common DNA and genes. The V and J calls reflect TCRdb's pipeline rather than the authors' work. For this sample the table gives 450,000 to 650,000 distinct CDR3 sequences, of which about 15% were detected only once. Clones ranked in the top ten supply roughly 0.46% of the sample.

Regarding this clonotype: Its antigen is still unknown. Within one base of it there is no much larger clone, and no base qualities were kept.

These sequences were also reported in another study, on yellow fever vaccine responses in identical twins. In that second paper, the authors write: The authors reported that the T cell response to vaccination in identical twins appeared partly convergent and partly personalized. The study precisely tracked vaccine-responding T cell clones in identical twins.

This chain joins TRBV6-1 to TRBJ2-5, with a weak D call of TRBD2 (5 bases match). The origin of this receptor is a woman younger than 35 in good health. Sequenced sample: CD4+ T cells sorted from blood. The sequence in DNA is TGTGCCAGCAGTGGTTCGAGGGTCCAAGAGACCCAGTACTTC. This encodes CASSGSRVQETQYF.